The T cell receptor (beta chain) described here comes from a study of blood T cell repertoires in COVID-19. Study-level information: Acute and convalescent COVID-19 samples came from the United States, Italy and Spain. PBMCs, B-cell-depleted T cells, or T cells were the source of the cDNA or gDNA that made up the material.

V was clipped by 6 bases and J by 0 bases, with 12 bases between them. Germline CDR1 WNHNN, CDR2 SYGVQD (reference sequence). The CDR3 is 15 amino acids. Measured with immunoSEQ multiplex PCR; TCRdb has only the in-frame clones, and not every one. The sample records 250,000 or so clones, 80% to 90% being singletons. Participant-reported clinical history was the basis for cohort assignment. This rearrangement joins TRBV10-1 to TRBJ1-3; D is unclear. The clonotype was recovered from a woman aged 40 to 50 who had been exposed to COVID-19. Sequences were obtained from PBMCs or T cells enriched from blood (not recorded which). The CDR3 sequence is CASSVTVASGNTIYF. CDR3 sequence (DNA): TGCGCCAGCAGCGTAACAGTGGCCTCTGGAAACACCATATATTTT.